Sequencing of this TCR beta chain was carried out in a study of T cells in Graves' hyperthyroidism and ophthalmopathy. As to this clonotype: Its antigen remains unidentified.

Thyroid ultrasound and orbital computed tomography, with clinical symptoms and serum thyroxine and TRAb, informed diagnoses. Study findings and constraints: The model anticipated ophthalmopathy a median 6.5 months pre-onset.

RNA transcripts were the template for amplifying TCR beta CDR3 regions. RT-PCR in the first round (using the HTBI primer set) targeted the TCR CDR3. MiXCR, applied by TCRdb to the multiplex PCR reads, yields one record per CDR3 protein. The sample carries approximately 200,000 distinct CDR3 sequences, around 16% recorded once. CDR3 length equals 15 residues. Germline CDR1 is SGHTA and CDR2 is FQGNSA. The V and J ends lost 5 bases and 4 bases respectively, with 17 bases between them. The genes are TRBV7-2 and TRBJ2-5; a possible D gene is TRBD1 (5 bases). The sequence was obtained from a man in his forties with Graves' hyperthyroidism. The specimen sequenced was blood. The CDR3 spells CASSATRQLPETQYF. The CDR3 bases are TGTGCCAGCAGCGCAACGAGACAGTTGCCAGAGACCCAGTACTTC.